This T cell receptor beta chain comes out of a study of T cells in pancreatic ductal adenocarcinoma. Study-level results: Comparisons of tumor and blood clonality may show falsely lower tumor diversity. This surgical cohort overrepresents the minority presenting with early-stage disease. Tumor and blood clonality did not differ significantly, about 0.11 versus 0.072.

Of note for this clone: Its antigen remains unknown.

The V gene's germline CDR1 is KGHSH and CDR2 LQKENI. The CDR3 runs 16 residues. J lost 1 base, V lost 2 bases, and 5 bases had no gene match. Surgery without prior neoadjuvant therapy was the treatment of the selected pancreatic ductal adenocarcinoma patients. The assay was immunoSEQ multiplex PCR, and TCRdb's table has in-frame clones only and misses some. The data show roughly 100,000 clones, roughly 96% seen once. The sequence was obtained from a human donor with pancreatic ductal adenocarcinoma. The sample was PBMCs. The rearrangement uses TRBV18 and TRBJ1-1; 9 bases are shared with TRBD1. The CDR3 loop reads CASSPMTGGTNTEAFF. The CDR3 DNA is TGTGCCAGCTCACCAATGACAGGGGGTACGAACACTGAAGCTTTCTTT. The variable domain in full, with the rest retrieved from reference TRBV18 and TRBJ1-1, is NAGVMQNPRHLVRRRGQEARLRCSPMKGHSHVYWYRQLPEEGLKFMVYLQKENIIDESGMPKERFSAEFPKEGPSILRIQQVVRGDSAAYFCASSPMTGGTNTEAFFGQGTRLTVV.